Here is one TCR beta chain with its context. This record belongs to a study of blood T cell repertoires in COVID-19. Only in-frame clones appear in the TCRdb table, and some are missing; sequencing was by immunoSEQ multiplex PCR. The sample has roughly 240,000 clones; 85% to 90% are singletons. V gave up 4 bases and J gave up 1 base, with 8 bases separating them. Germline CDR1 reads SGHNT; CDR2 reads YYREEE (reference sequence). The CDR3 length is 13 residues. J is TRBJ1-2 and V is TRBV5-4; weak D call: TRBD1 (5 bases). The sequencing input was PBMCs or T cells enriched from blood (not recorded which). The sequence was obtained from a man aged 45-65 years who had been exposed to COVID-19. CDR3 residues: CASSLTVNYGYTF. The CDR3, as DNA: TGTGCCAGCAGCCTGACAGTTAACTATGGCTACACCTTC. The whole variable domain, remainder taken from reference TRBV5-4 and TRBJ1-2, is ETGVTQSPTHLIKTRGQQVTLRCSSQSGHNTVSWYQQALGQGPQFIFQYYREEENGRGNFPPRFSGLQFPNYSSELNVNALELDDSALYLCASSLTVNYGYTFGSGTRLTVV.